The 17 T cell receptor beta chains reported below all come from one sample, sequenced in a study of blood T cells in healthy people across ages. PCR was performed a second time for about 6 to 12 cycles using a sample-barcoded 5' primer and a J-beta primer mix. TCRdb reanalysed the 5' RACE reads using MiXCR and keeps one entry per CDR3 protein. The sample has over 550,000 distinct CDR3 sequences, less than 35% seen once. The specimen was blood. The receptors were sampled from a woman of 80 years or more in good health.

Points on this clonotype: A much larger clone sits a single nucleotide away, making a read error possible. The chain employs TRBV2 and TRBJ2-1; no firm D call. Per germline, CDR1 SNHLY and CDR2 FYNNEI. Trimming cost V 6 bases and J 12 bases, with 12 bases left between them. The CDR3 extends over 11 amino acids. This CDR3 reads CASRGLAGQFF. The DNA for the CDR3 is TGTGCCAGCAGGGGGTTAGCTGGGCAGTTCTTC. The full variable domain, in which reference TRBV2 and TRBJ2-1 provide the parts outside the CDR3, is EPEVTQTPSHQVTQMGQEVILRCVPISNHLYFYWYRQILGQKVEFLVSFYNNEISEKSEIFDDQFSVERPDGSNFTLKIRSTKLEDSAMYFCASRGLAGQFFGPGTRLTVL.

The rearrangement links TRBV7-9 to TRBJ2-4; perhaps TRBD2 as D (7 bases). The J call is uncertain, as TRBJ2-5 better fits the DNA end. Germline lookup yields CDR1 SEHNR and CDR2 FQNEAQ (reference sequence). The CDR3 sequence is 16 residues long. The DNA of the CDR3 is TGTGCCAGCAGCCCCCTTTTAGGGGGGGGCCAAGAGACCCAGTACTTC. Its protein is CASSPLLGGGQETQYF.

The gene calls are TRBV7-2 and TRBJ2-7; TRBD1 agrees at 7 bases. The V gene end was trimmed by 1 base and the J gene end by 2 bases; junction bases not matched to a gene: 8. This CDR3 comprises 16 residues. Germline V gene lookup returns CDR1 SGHTA and CDR2 FQGNSA. The CDR3 bases are TGTGCCAGCAGCTTAGGTTACTGGGACAGAGCCTACGAGCAGTACTTC. It is translated as CASSLGYWDRAYEQYF.

This clonotype was detected a few times. J is TRBJ2-1 and V is TRBV7-3; maybe TRBD2 (6 bases). V gave up 2 bases and J gave up 10 bases, with 15 bases separating them. Germline V gives CDR1 SGHTA, CDR2 FQGTGA. The CDR3 spans 14 residues. CDR3 region: CASSLEGSGREQFF. Here the CDR3 DNA reads TGTGCCAGCAGCTTAGAGGGTAGCGGCCGCGAGCAGTTCTTC.

This clonotype was seen many times. The chain recombines TRBV24-1 with TRBJ2-3; no clear D gene. The germline gives CDR1 KGHDR, CDR2 SFDVKD. CDR3 length: 14 residues. V dropped 4 bases and J dropped 1 base, with 8 bases sitting between them. The chain's CDR3 is CATSDHTRTDTQYF. DNA for the CDR3: TGTGCCACCAGTGACCACACACGCACAGATACGCAGTATTTT.

The V call is TRBV11-2, the J call TRBJ2-5; the D gene is possibly TRBD1 (6 bases). Judging by the DNA end, TRBJ2-7 fits better; the J call may be wrong. The CDR3 totals 15 residues. The germline V gene has CDR1 SGHAT and CDR2 FQNNGV. CDR3 coding DNA: TGTGCCAGCAGCTTAGAACAGGGTATAAGCGACGAGCAGTACTTC. Translated: CASSLEQGISDEQYF.

This rearrangement joins TRBV20-1 to TRBJ2-2, with TRBD1 matching over 8 bases. The germline CDR1 and CDR2 sequences are DFQATT and SNEGSKA (reference sequence). V was pared by 2 bases and J by 3 bases, with 5 bases of the junction left unmatched. CDR3 length: 15 residues. CDR3 in amino acids: CSARTRGRDTGELFF. Written as DNA, the CDR3 is TGCAGTGCTAGAACCAGGGGGCGGGACACCGGGGAGCTGTTTTTT.

This clonotype was recorded a few times. This may stem from a read error, because a much larger clone lies one nucleotide away. This rearrangement joins TRBV10-3 to TRBJ2-3; weak D call: TRBD2 (5 bases). V shed 3 bases and J shed 6 bases, with 7 bases lying between them. Germline V gives CDR1 ENHRY, CDR2 SYGVKD. This CDR3 is built from 12 residues. The CDR3 loop reads CAISDGGDTQYF. CDR3 nucleotides: TGTGCCATCAGTGATGGCGGGGATACGCAGTATTTT.

This clonotype was seen once. Compared with germline, one end of the junction differs, possibly owing to a read error. The gene calls are TRBV6-4 and TRBJ2-3, with TRBD1 matching 8 bases. The germline V gene encodes CDR1 MRHNA and CDR2 SNTAGT. This CDR3 comprises 14 residues. Here the CDR3 DNA reads TGTACCAGCAGTGACTCACAGGGGGCAGATACGCAGTATTTT. Its protein product is CTSSDSQGADTQYF.

In the case of this clonotype: This may arise from a read error, as a much more abundant clone is one base away. The chain employs TRBV5-4 and TRBJ1-2; 7 bases match TRBD1. From germline, CDR1 is SGHNT and CDR2 YYREEE (reference sequence). J lost 7 bases, V lost 3 bases, and 6 bases had no gene match. This CDR3 region has 13 residues. The CDR3 DNA sequence: TGTGCCAGCAGCTATTTCAGGGACAGTGGCTACACCTTC. Its protein product is CASSYFRDSGYTF.

This chain connects TRBV20-1 to TRBJ1-5; TRBD1 might be the D (5 bases). Germline CDR1 is DFQATT and CDR2 is SNEGSKA (reference sequence). This CDR3 spans 15 amino acids. Trimming took off 4 bases at V and 4 bases at J, with 17 bases between the two ends. The CDR3 nucleotides are TGCAGTGCTAACTTTGCAGGGAGGTGGAATCAGCCCCAGCATTTT. Translated, it gives CSANFAGRWNQPQHF.

This clonotype was observed many times. The genes are TRBV14 and TRBJ2-3, with a possible D match to TRBD1 (6 bases). The germline V and J ends were trimmed by 3 bases and 5 bases, with 15 bases remaining between them. There are 15 residues in the CDR3. The germline CDR1 and CDR2 sequences are SGHDN and FVKESK. The CDR3 reads CASSQDLWGRDTQYF. CDR3 bases: TGTGCCAGCAGCCAGGACCTCTGGGGGCGAGATACGCAGTATTTT.

This clonotype was recorded at least ten times. The genes are TRBV5-1 and TRBJ2-5; D is perhaps TRBD1 or TRBD2 (8 bases each). The length of the CDR3 is 16 residues. The V end lost 0 bases, the J end lost 4 bases, and 16 bases lay between the germline ends. Germline lookup yields CDR1 SGHRS and CDR2 YFSETQ. CDR3 coding DNA: TGCGCCAGCAGCTTGGCAGGGGGCGCGGGAGGAGAGACCCAGTACTTC. Residues: CASSLAGGAGGETQYF.

This chain uses TRBV11-2 with TRBJ1-6, with D perhaps TRBD1 (6 bases). Trimming cost V 5 bases and J 10 bases, with 21 bases left between them. Germline assignment: CDR1 SGHAT and CDR2 FQNNGV. The length of the CDR3 is 16 residues. CDR3: CASSPPAAGAESPLHF. CDR3 bases: TGTGCCAGCAGCCCCCCTGCGGCAGGGGCAGAGTCACCCCTCCACTTT.

This clonotype was detected many times. The V gene is TRBV5-4, the J gene TRBJ2-1; no clear D gene. V shed 0 bases and J shed 7 bases, with 11 bases lying between them. Per germline, CDR1 SGHNT and CDR2 YYREEE (reference sequence). The CDR3 covers 14 residues. The CDR3 DNA reads as TGTGCCAGCAGCTTGGCCCGTTCGCTGAATGAGCAGTTCTTC. Translation: CASSLARSLNEQFF.

The sample holds a few counts of this clonotype. It may be a read error: a sequence one base away is much more abundant. V gene TRBV5-1 combines with J gene TRBJ2-5; 7 nucleotides match TRBD1. With V trimmed by 3 bases and J by 11 bases, 13 bases remained unmatched. Per the germline V gene, CDR1 is SGHRS and CDR2 is YFSETQ. The CDR3 runs to 14 residues. The CDR3 coding sequence is TGCGCCAGCAGCTGGGACAGCTACTACAATGAGCAGTACTTC. Its protein product is CASSWDSYYNEQYF.

This clonotype appeared many times. The CDR3 bases are TGTGCCAGCAGCCAGGGTTTTAACAATGAGCAGTTCTTC. The encoded protein is CASSQGFNNEQFF. V and J are TRBV7-2 and TRBJ2-1, with D possibly TRBD1 on 5 matching bases. The V end lost 5 bases, the J end lost 5 bases, and 10 bases lay between the germline ends. This CDR3 has 13 amino acids. Germline V gene lookup returns CDR1 SGHTA and CDR2 FQGNSA.